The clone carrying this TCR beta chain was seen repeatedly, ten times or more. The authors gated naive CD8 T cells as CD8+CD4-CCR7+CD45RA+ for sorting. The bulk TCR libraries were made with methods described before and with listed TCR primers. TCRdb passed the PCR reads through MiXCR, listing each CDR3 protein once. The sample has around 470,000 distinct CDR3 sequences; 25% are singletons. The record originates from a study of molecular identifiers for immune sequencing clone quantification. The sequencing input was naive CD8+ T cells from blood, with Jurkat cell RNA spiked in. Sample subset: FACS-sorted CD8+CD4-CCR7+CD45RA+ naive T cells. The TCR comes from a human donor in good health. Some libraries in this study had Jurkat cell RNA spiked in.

CDR3 protein: CASSLRLTGVADTQYF. The CDR3 nucleotides are TGTGCCAGCAGCTTGAGGTTGACAGGGGTGGCAGATACGCAGTATTTT. The chain couples TRBV5-8 to TRBJ2-3; 8 nucleotides line up with TRBD1. Germline V CDR1 and CDR2: SGHTS, YDEGEE. CDR3 length equals 16 residues. V gave up 1 base and J gave up 4 bases; unmatched junction bases: 8. Full variable domain (outside the CDR3, taken from reference TRBV5-8 and TRBJ2-3): EAGVTQSPTHLIKTRGQQATLRCSPISGHTSVYWYQQALGLGLQFLLWYDEGEERNRGNFPPRFSGRQFPNYSSELNVNALELEDSALYLCASSLRLTGVADTQYFGPGTRLTVL.